The 29 T cell receptor beta chains below come from one sample, sequenced in a study of blood T cells in healthy people across ages. Sample-barcoded 5' priming and a J-beta primer mix drove a second PCR of roughly 7 to 11 cycles. TCRdb reprocessed the 5' RACE reads with MiXCR, giving one entry per CDR3 protein. This table holds some 1,800,000 distinct CDR3 sequences, about two fifths found once. The sequencing input was blood. The receptors here all came from a human donor in good health.

CDR3 protein: CASSSGSSWYEQYF. The CDR3 DNA is TGTGCCAGCAGCTCGGGTAGCTCCTGGTACGAGCAGTACTTC. The chain joins TRBV5-5 to TRBJ2-4; D unresolved. The DNA matches TRBJ2-7 better at its end, which makes the J call doubtful. Germline-derived CDR1 and CDR2 are SGHKS and YYEKEE (reference sequence). This CDR3 is built from 14 residues.

In its sample, this clonotype was seen a few times. The chain is built from TRBV20-1 and TRBJ2-5; tentative D call: TRBD1 (6 bases). Germline V gene data show CDR1 as DFQATT and CDR2 as SNEGSKA (reference sequence). The CDR3 contains 12 residues. Deletions cut 5 bases from V and 3 bases from J, with 10 bases between. Here the CDR3 reads CSAPRTEETQYF. The CDR3 DNA follows: TGCAGTGCTCCCCGGACAGAAGAGACCCAGTACTTC.

This chain joins TRBV5-6 and TRBJ2-2, with D perhaps TRBD1 (5 bases). V lost 5 bases and J 5 bases, leaving 10 bases between the germline ends. CDR3 length: 13 amino acids. From germline, CDR1 is SGHDT and CDR2 YYEEEE. The CDR3 coding sequence is TGTGCCAGCAGGGGCAGGGTAACCGGGGAGCTGTTTTTT. Translated, it gives CASRGRVTGELFF.

This clonotype appeared a few times. The gene calls are TRBV5-6 and TRBJ2-3; D could derive from TRBD1 or TRBD2 (5 bases each). V was trimmed by 5 bases and J by 4 bases, leaving 11 bases between them. The CDR3 spans 13 residues. CDR1 is SGHDT, CDR2 YYEEEE, per germline. This CDR3 reads CASSDRGPDTQYF. CDR3 DNA sequence: TGTGCCAGCAGTGATCGGGGCCCAGATACGCAGTATTTT.

The V and J genes are TRBV19 and TRBJ1-1; possible D gene TRBD1, 6 bases. Germline lookup yields CDR1 LNHDA and CDR2 SQIVND (reference sequence). The CDR3 is 15 amino acids. The V end was cut by 7 bases, the J end by 0 bases, with 15 bases between. CDR3 bases: TGTGCCAGTAACATACGCCGGGGGCTGAACACTGAAGCTTTCTTT. It yields the protein CASNIRRGLNTEAFF.

The gene calls are TRBV15 and TRBJ1-2, with unresolved D. Deletions cut 0 bases from V and 0 bases from J, with 11 bases between. The CDR3 loop spans 16 amino acids. From germline, CDR1 is LNHNV and CDR2 YYDKDF (reference sequence). For the CDR3, the DNA is TGTGCCACCAGCAGAGATCCGAACAGCCCTAACTATGGCTACACCTTC. This encodes CATSRDPNSPNYGYTF.

This clonotype was recorded a few times. The chain carries TRBV20-1 and TRBJ2-1; 7 bases align to TRBD2. This CDR3 has 15 residues. The V gene end was trimmed by 5 bases and the J gene end by 3 bases; junction bases not matched to a gene: 10. CDR1 and CDR2 from the germline V gene are DFQATT and SNEGSKA (reference sequence). The CDR3 protein is CSASTGGWNYNEQFF. CDR3 DNA: TGCAGTGCTTCTACCGGGGGGTGGAACTACAATGAGCAGTTCTTC.

This clonotype was recorded many times. V gene TRBV7-2 combines with J gene TRBJ2-5; no reliable D call. The J call is doubtful: the DNA matches TRBJ2-7 better. This CDR3 is built from 13 residues. From germline, CDR1 is SGHTA and CDR2 FQGNSA. The CDR3 nucleotides are TGTGCCAGCAGCTTAGCTTCGCGCTACGAGCAGTACTTC. This gives the protein CASSLASRYEQYF.

The V call is TRBV5-1, the J call TRBJ2-5; 7 nucleotides line up with TRBD2. This CDR3 has 15 amino acids. CDR1 and CDR2 (germline): SGHRS, YFSETQ. Trimming at V came to 5 bases and at J to 5 bases, leaving 12 bases not matched to a gene. DNA of the CDR3: TGCGCCAGCAGTCCGTCCGCGGTGCGGGGGGAGACCCAGTACTTC. It is translated as CASSPSAVRGETQYF.

The chain recombines TRBV20-1 with TRBJ2-1, with TRBD1 matching over 10 bases. V trimming: 5 bases; J trimming: 4 bases; junction bases outside the gene matches: 5. The CDR3 is 14 amino acids. The germline V gene encodes CDR1 DFQATT and CDR2 SNEGSKA (reference sequence). CDR3 coding DNA: TGCAGTGCTCAAGACAGGGGGCTGTACAATGAGCAGTTCTTC. As protein: CSAQDRGLYNEQFF.

Of note for this clonotype: One end of the junction varies from germline; a read error may be responsible. The chain has TRBV11-1 and TRBJ1-1, with TRBD1 as a possible D gene (6 bases). This CDR3 spans 15 amino acids. CDR1 SGHAT and CDR2 FQDESV come from the germline V gene (reference sequence). CDR3 sequence (DNA): TGTGCCAACAGCTTTTCAGGGGTCCCGAACACTGAAGCTTTCTTT. Translating it yields CANSFSGVPNTEAFF.

The V and J genes are TRBV4-3 and TRBJ2-7; 11 bases map to TRBD1. With 3 bases clipped from V and 3 bases from J, the junction kept 4 bases outside the gene matches. From germline, CDR1 is LGHNA and CDR2 YSLEER. This CDR3 spans 15 amino acids. Here the CDR3 DNA reads TGCGCCAGCAGCCACTCCGGGACAGGGGGCTACGAGCAGTACTTC. Its protein product is CASSHSGTGGYEQYF.

The gene calls are TRBV27 and TRBJ1-2; D might be TRBD1 (5 bases). With 6 bases removed from V and 0 bases from J, the gap between germline ends came to 26 bases. CDR1 MNHEY and CDR2 SMNVEV come from the germline V gene (reference sequence). The CDR3 contains 19 residues. For the CDR3, the DNA is TGTGCCAGCAGCCCCTCGCATCGGCGCAGGGCCGCCCCTAACTATGGCTACACCTTC. Translation: CASSPSHRRRAAPNYGYTF.

A few counts support this clonotype. V and J are TRBV4-1 and TRBJ2-3; 10 nucleotides align to TRBD2. This CDR3 contains 16 residues. With V trimmed by 5 bases and J by 0 bases, 5 bases remained unmatched. Germline V gives CDR1 MGHRA, CDR2 YSYEKL. The CDR3 loop reads CASSRRTSGSTDTQYF. In nucleotides, the CDR3 is TGCGCCAGCAGCAGGCGGACTAGCGGAAGCACAGATACGCAGTATTTT.

In its sample, this clonotype was seen a few times. V usage is TRBV4-3 and J usage is TRBJ1-2; no firm D call. V lost 0 bases to trimming and J lost 4 bases, with 12 bases between them. This CDR3 spans 15 amino acids. Germline-derived CDR1 and CDR2 are LGHNA and YSLEER. The CDR3 DNA reads as TGCGCCAGCAGCCAAGATAGGTCGTCGATCTATGGCTACACCTTC. The encoded protein is CASSQDRSSIYGYTF.

The chain combines TRBV20-1 with TRBJ2-6; no firm D call. The germline gives CDR1 DFQATT, CDR2 SNEGSKA (reference sequence). Trimming took off 3 bases at V and 4 bases at J, with 7 bases between the two ends. This CDR3 spans 13 amino acids. The CDR3 here is CSARKAGANVLTF. DNA of the CDR3: TGCAGTGCTAGGAAGGCGGGGGCCAACGTCCTGACTTTC.

At least ten counts were recorded for this clonotype. The genes are TRBV13 and TRBJ2-7, with 9 bases aligning to TRBD2. The CDR3 extends over 15 amino acids. CDR1 and CDR2 from the germline V gene are PRHDT and FYEKMQ (reference sequence). V trimming: 3 bases; J trimming: 0 bases; junction bases outside the gene matches: 3. CDR3 sequence reads: CASSLQRGVSYEQYF. The CDR3 nucleotides read TGTGCCAGCAGCTTGCAGCGGGGGGTCTCCTACGAGCAGTACTTC.

The chain employs TRBV10-3 and TRBJ2-7, with TRBD1 as a possible D gene (6 bases). Germline-derived CDR1 and CDR2 are ENHRY and SYGVKD. V lost 6 bases, J lost 1 base, and 13 bases lay in between. The CDR3 totals 14 residues. CDR3 loop: CAIRTAQGSYEQYF. CDR3 in DNA: TGTGCCATCAGGACCGCACAGGGTTCCTACGAGCAGTACTTC.

A few counts support this clonotype. CDR3 in amino acids: CASSPGSVGEQFF. Here the CDR3 DNA reads TGTGCCAGCAGTCCAGGCTCCGTAGGTGAGCAGTTCTTC. This chain joins TRBV12-3 or TRBV12-4 and TRBJ2-1; D is undetermined. The V end was cut by 5 bases, the J end by 9 bases, with 14 bases between. The CDR3 length is 13 residues.

This clonotype was seen more than once but under ten times. The rearrangement uses TRBV15 and TRBJ2-5, with D possibly TRBD2 on 6 matching bases. Germline CDR1 LNHNV, CDR2 YYDKDF (reference sequence). The CDR3 extends over 15 amino acids. V was cut by 5 bases and J by 0 bases, with 13 bases left in between. Here the CDR3 reads CATSPREKYQETQYF. Here the CDR3 DNA reads TGTGCCACCAGCCCCCGGGAGAAGTACCAAGAGACCCAGTACTTC.

This chain uses TRBV27 with TRBJ1-2; D is possibly TRBD1 (6 bases). The CDR3 runs to 15 residues. Trimming cost V 2 bases and J 5 bases, with 15 bases left between them. In germline, CDR1 is MNHEY, CDR2 SMNVEV (reference sequence). DNA of the CDR3: TGTGCCAGCAGTTTAGTACAGGGCCTGTGGTATGGCTACACCTTC. Its translation is CASSLVQGLWYGYTF.

The chain joins TRBV15 to TRBJ1-2; maybe TRBD1 (5 bases). V was clipped by 1 base and J by 1 base, with 7 bases between them. The CDR3 totals 14 residues. Germline V gene sequence: CDR1 LNHNV, CDR2 YYDKDF (reference sequence). Written as DNA, the CDR3 is TGTGCCACCAGCAGAGGACAGATTAACTATGGCTACACCTTC. Translation gives CATSRGQINYGYTF.

This clonotype was counted between two and nine times. This sequence joins TRBV4-1 and TRBJ2-5; tentative D call: TRBD2 (6 bases). The V gene's germline CDR1 is MGHRA and CDR2 YSYEKL. V gave up 1 base and J gave up 4 bases, with 22 bases separating them. The CDR3 runs to 18 residues. The CDR3 nucleotides read TGCGCCAGCAGCCAAGCGGGGGACGGATCCCTTCTTGGAGAGACCCAGTACTTC. Protein sequence: CASSQAGDGSLLGETQYF.

This chain links TRBV12-3 or TRBV12-4 with TRBJ2-1, with a weak D call TRBD2 (6 bases). This CDR3 has 12 residues. V lost 3 bases, J lost 6 bases, and 6 bases lay in between. CDR3 coding DNA: TGTGCCAGCAGTTTGACTAGCAATGAGCAGTTCTTC. It encodes CASSLTSNEQFF.

This clonotype was counted only a few times. A junction boundary mismatches the germline segment, possibly from a read error. The chain has TRBV4-1 and TRBJ1-1, with 7 bases lining up with TRBD1. Germline V gene lookup returns CDR1 MGHRA and CDR2 YSYEKL. This CDR3 region has 17 residues. CDR3 protein: CTSSQSGQAGVDTEAFF. CDR3 coding DNA: TGCACCAGCAGCCAATCCGGACAGGCTGGGGTGGACACTGAAGCTTTCTTT.

This rearrangement joins TRBV12-3 or TRBV12-4 to TRBJ2-7; 8 positions agree with TRBD1. The J call may not be correct, given that the DNA end is closer to TRBJ2-5. CDR3 length: 15 residues. CDR3 loop: CASSSTGEIGETQYF. CDR3 bases: TGTGCCAGCAGTTCGACAGGGGAAATAGGAGAGACCCAGTACTTC.

Concerning this clonotype itself: The junction departs from germline at one end; a sequencing error may be responsible. V is TRBV15 and J is TRBJ2-5, with unresolved D. Germline lookup yields CDR1 LNHNV and CDR2 YYDKDF (reference sequence). This CDR3 has 15 amino acids. The CDR3 coding sequence is TGTGCCACCAGCACCCGACCGACGTACCAAGAGACCCGGTACTTC. This gives the protein CATSTRPTYQETRYF.

This clonotype occurred a few times. The chain has TRBV29-1 and TRBJ1-1, with D possibly being TRBD1 (5 bases). CDR3 size: 15 residues. Germline values: CDR1 SQVTM, CDR2 ANQGSEA. V shed 7 bases and J shed 4 bases, with 22 bases lying between them. The chain's CDR3 is CSAAGSGRAGTEAFF. Here the CDR3 DNA reads TGCAGCGCCGCGGGATCTGGCAGGGCGGGCACTGAAGCTTTCTTT.

This clonotype was found a few times. The chain joins TRBV20-1 to TRBJ2-1, with 7 positions matching TRBD1. CDR1 is DFQATT, CDR2 SNEGSKA, per germline (reference sequence). CDR3 length: 16 residues. After removal of 3 bases from V and 0 bases from J, the junction contained 8 bases not matched to a gene. The CDR3 spells CSARFTGVSSYNEQFF. DNA of the CDR3: TGCAGTGCTAGGTTTACAGGGGTAAGCTCCTACAATGAGCAGTTCTTC.